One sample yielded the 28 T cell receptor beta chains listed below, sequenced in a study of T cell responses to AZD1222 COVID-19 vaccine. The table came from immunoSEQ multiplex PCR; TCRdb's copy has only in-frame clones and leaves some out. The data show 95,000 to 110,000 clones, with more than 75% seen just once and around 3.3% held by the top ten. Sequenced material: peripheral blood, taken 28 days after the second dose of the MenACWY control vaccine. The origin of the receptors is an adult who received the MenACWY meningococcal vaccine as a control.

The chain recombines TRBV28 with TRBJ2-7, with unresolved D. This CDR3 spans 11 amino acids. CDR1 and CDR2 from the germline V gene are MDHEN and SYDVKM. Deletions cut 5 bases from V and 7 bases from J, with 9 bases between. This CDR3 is CASSNRREQYF. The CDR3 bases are TGTGCCAGCAGTAACCGGCGAGAGCAGTACTTC. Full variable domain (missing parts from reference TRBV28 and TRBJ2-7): DVKVTQSSRYLVKRTGEKVFLECVQDMDHENMFWYRQDPGLGLRLIYFSYDVKMKEKGDIPEGYSVSREKKERFSLILESASTNQTSMYLCASSNRREQYFGPGTRLTVT.

This CDR3 reads CASSRENTEAFF. In nucleotides, the CDR3 is TGTGCCAGCAGTCGGGAGAACACTGAAGCTTTCTTT. The genes are TRBV3-1 (or the pseudogene TRBV3-2) and TRBJ1-1, with D hard to call. The CDR3 covers 12 residues. In germline, CDR1 is LGHDT, CDR2 YNNKEL (reference sequence). Trimming cost V 6 bases and J 1 base, with 6 bases left between them.

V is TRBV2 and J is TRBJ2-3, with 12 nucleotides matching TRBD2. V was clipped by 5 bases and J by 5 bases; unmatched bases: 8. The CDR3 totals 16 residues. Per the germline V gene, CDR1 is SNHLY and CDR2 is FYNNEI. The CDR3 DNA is TGTGCCAGCAGTAGATCTAGCGGGGGGGCGGGAGATACGCAGTATTTT. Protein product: CASSRSSGGAGDTQYF.

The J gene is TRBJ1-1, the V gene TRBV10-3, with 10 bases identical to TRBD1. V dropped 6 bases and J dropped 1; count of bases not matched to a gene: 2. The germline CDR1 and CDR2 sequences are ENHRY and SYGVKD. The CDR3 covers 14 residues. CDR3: CAIRGDRGNTEAFF. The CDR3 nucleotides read TGTGCCATCAGGGGGGACAGGGGGAACACTGAAGCTTTCTTT.

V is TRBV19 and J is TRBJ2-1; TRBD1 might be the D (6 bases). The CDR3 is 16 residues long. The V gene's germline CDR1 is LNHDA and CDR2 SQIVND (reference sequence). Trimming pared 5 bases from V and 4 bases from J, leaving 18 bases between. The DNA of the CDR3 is TGTGCCAGTAGTCCCCGACGACAGGTATCTTACAATGAGCAGTTCTTC. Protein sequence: CASSPRRQVSYNEQFF.

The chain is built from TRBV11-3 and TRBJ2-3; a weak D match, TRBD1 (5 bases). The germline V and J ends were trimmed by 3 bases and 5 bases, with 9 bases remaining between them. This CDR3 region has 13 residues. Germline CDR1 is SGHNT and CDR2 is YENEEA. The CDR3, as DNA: TGTGCCAGCAGCTTGAGTAGGGGAGATACGCAGTATTTT. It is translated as CASSLSRGDTQYF.

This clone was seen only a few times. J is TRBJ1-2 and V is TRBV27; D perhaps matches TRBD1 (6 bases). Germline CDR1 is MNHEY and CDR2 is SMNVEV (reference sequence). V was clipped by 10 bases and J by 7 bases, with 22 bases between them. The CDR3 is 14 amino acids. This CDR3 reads CATNQMGGAGGYTF. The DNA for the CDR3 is TGTGCCACCAACCAGATGGGGGGGGCTGGTGGCTACACCTTC.

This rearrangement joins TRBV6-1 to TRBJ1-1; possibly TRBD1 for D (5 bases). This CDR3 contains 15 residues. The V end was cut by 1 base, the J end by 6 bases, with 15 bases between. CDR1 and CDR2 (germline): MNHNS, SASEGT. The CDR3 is CASSEVFFRASEAFF. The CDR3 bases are TGTGCCAGCAGTGAAGTTTTCTTCAGGGCCTCTGAAGCTTTCTTT.

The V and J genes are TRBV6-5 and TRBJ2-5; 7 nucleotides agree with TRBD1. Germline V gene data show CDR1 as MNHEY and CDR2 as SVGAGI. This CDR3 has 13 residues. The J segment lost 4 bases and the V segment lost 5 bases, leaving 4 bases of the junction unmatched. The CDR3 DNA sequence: TGTGCCAGCAGTATAAACAGGGGAGAGACCCAGTACTTC. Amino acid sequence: CASSINRGETQYF.

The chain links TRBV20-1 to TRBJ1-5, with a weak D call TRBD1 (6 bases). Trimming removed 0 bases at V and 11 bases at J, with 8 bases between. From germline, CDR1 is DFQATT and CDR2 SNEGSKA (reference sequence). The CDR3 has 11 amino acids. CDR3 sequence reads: CSARDEGAQHF. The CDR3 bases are TGCAGTGCTAGAGACGAGGGGGCCCAGCATTTT.

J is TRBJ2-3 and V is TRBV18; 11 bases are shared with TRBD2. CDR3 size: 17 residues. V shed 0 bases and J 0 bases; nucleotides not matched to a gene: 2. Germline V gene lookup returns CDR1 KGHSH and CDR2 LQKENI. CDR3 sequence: CASSPPSSGGSTDTQYF. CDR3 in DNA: TGTGCCAGCTCACCACCGTCTAGCGGGGGGAGCACAGATACGCAGTATTTT. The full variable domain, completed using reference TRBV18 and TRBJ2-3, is NAGVMQNPRHLVRRRGQEARLRCSPMKGHSHVYWYRQLPEEGLKFMVYLQKENIIDESGMPKERFSAEFPKEGPSILRIQQVVRGDSAAYFCASSPPSSGGSTDTQYFGPGTRLTVL.

The chain's CDR3 is CASSLEFIGLQETQYF. The CDR3 DNA reads TGCGCCAGCAGCCTAGAGTTTATCGGGTTACAAGAGACCCAGTACTTC. The chain is built from TRBV5-1 and TRBJ2-5; D is unclear. This CDR3 comprises 16 residues. Trimming stripped 4 bases from V and 2 bases from J, with 18 bases between. The germline V gene encodes CDR1 SGHRS and CDR2 YFSETQ.

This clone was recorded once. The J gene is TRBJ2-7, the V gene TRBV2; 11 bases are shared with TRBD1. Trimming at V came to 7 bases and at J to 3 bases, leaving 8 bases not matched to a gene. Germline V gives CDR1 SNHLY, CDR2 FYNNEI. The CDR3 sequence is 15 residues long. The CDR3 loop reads CASTEPGTGGYEQYF. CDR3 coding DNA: TGTGCCAGCACCGAACCAGGGACAGGGGGCTACGAGCAGTACTTC.

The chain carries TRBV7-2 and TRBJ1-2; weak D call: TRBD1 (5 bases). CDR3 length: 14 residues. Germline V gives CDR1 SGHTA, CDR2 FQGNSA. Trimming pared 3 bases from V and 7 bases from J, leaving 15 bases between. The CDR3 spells CASSFGGDGGGYTF. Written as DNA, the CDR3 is TGTGCCAGCAGCTTTGGGGGGGACGGAGGTGGCTACACCTTC. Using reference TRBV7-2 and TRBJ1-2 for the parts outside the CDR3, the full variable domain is GAGVSQSPSNKVTEKGKDVELRCDPISGHTALYWYRQSLGQGLEFLIYFQGNSAPDKSGLPSDRFSAERTGGSVSTLTIQRTQQEDSAVYLCASSFGGDGGGYTFGSGTRLTVV.

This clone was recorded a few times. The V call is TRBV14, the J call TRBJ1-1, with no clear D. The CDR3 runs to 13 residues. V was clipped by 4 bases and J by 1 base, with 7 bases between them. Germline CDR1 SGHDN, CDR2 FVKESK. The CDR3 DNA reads TGTGCCAGCAGCCTCGGGAGGAACACTGAAGCTTTCTTT. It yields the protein CASSLGRNTEAFF.

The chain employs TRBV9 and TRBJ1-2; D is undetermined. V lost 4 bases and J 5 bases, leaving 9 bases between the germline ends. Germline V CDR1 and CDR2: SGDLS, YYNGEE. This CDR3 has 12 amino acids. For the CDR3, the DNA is TGTGCCAGCAGCAAACGCGGGTATGGCTACACCTTC. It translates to CASSKRGYGYTF.

CDR3 region: CASSVGVNEQFF. Here the CDR3 DNA reads TGTGCCAGCAGCGTAGGGGTTAATGAGCAGTTCTTC. The chain couples TRBV9 to TRBJ2-1; D gene unclear. Germline assignment: CDR1 SGDLS and CDR2 YYNGEE. The CDR3 contains 12 residues. V was clipped by 0 bases and J by 7 bases, with 5 bases between them. Full variable domain (missing parts from reference TRBV9 and TRBJ2-1): DSGVTQTPKHLITATGQRVTLRCSPRSGDLSVYWYQQSLDQGLQFLIQYYNGEERAKGNILERFSAQQFPDLHSELNLSSLELGDSALYFCASSVGVNEQFFGPGTRLTVL.

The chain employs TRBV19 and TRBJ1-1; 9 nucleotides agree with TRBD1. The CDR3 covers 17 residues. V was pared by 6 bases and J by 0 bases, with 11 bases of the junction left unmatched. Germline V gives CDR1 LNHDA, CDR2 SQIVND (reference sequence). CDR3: CASRNLGQGLMNTEAFF. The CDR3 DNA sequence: TGTGCCAGTAGAAACCTTGGACAGGGGCTCATGAACACTGAAGCTTTCTTT.

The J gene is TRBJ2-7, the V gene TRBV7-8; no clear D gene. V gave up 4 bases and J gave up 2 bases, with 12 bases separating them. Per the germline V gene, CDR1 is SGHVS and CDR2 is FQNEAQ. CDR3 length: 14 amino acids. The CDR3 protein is CASSSNLLAYEQYF. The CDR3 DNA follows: TGTGCCAGCAGCTCAAATCTTCTCGCCTACGAGCAGTACTTC.

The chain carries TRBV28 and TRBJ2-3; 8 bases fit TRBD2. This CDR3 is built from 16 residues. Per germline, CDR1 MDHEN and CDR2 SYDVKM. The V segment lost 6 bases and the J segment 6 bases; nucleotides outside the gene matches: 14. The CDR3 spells CASRSGRGGVYDTQYF. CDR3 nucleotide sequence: TGTGCCAGCAGGTCCGGCCGGGGGGGCGTTTACGATACGCAGTATTTT.

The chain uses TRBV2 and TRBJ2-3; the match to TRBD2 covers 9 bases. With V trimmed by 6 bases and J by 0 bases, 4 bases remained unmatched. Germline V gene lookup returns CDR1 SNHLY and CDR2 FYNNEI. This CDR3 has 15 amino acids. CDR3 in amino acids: CASRSLAGSTDTQYF. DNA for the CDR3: TGTGCCAGCAGGAGCCTAGCGGGGAGCACAGATACGCAGTATTTT. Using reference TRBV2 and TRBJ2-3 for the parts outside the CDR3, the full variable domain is EPEVTQTPSHQVTQMGQEVILRCVPISNHLYFYWYRQILGQKVEFLVSFYNNEISEKSEIFDDQFSVERPDGSNFTLKIRSTKLEDSAMYFCASRSLAGSTDTQYFGPGTRLTVL.

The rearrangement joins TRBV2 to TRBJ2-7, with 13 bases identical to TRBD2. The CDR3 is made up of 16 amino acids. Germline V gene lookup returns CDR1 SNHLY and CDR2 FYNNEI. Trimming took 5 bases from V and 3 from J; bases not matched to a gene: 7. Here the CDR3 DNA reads TGTGCCAGCAGTACTAGCGGGGGGGCCGGTCGCTACGAGCAGTACTTC. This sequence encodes CASSTSGGAGRYEQYF.

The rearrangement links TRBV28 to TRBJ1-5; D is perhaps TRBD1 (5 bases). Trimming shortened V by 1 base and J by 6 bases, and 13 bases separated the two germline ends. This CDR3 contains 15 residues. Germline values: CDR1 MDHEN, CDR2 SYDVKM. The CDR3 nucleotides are TGTGCCAGCAGTTTATCGAGGGGAAACGGTCAGCCCCAGCATTTT. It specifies CASSLSRGNGQPQHF.

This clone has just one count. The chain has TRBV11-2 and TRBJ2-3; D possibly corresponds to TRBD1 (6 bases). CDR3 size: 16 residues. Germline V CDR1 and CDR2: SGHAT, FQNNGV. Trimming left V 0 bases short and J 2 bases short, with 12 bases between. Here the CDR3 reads CASSLEGAGATDTQYF. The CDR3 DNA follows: TGTGCCAGCAGCTTAGAGGGCGCAGGGGCCACAGATACGCAGTATTTT.

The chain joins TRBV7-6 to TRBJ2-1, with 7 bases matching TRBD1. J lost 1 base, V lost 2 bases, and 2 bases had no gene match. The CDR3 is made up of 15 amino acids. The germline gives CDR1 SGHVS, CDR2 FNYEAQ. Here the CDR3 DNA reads TGTGCCAGCAGCTTACAACAGGGGTCCTACAATGAGCAGTTCTTC. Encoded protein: CASSLQQGSYNEQFF.

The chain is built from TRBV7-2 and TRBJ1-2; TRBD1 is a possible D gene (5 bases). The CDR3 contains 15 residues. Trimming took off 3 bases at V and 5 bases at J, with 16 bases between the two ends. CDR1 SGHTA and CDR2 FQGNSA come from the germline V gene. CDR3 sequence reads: CASSFPGLGAYGYTF. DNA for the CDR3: TGTGCCAGCAGCTTCCCGGGACTAGGGGCTTATGGCTACACCTTC.

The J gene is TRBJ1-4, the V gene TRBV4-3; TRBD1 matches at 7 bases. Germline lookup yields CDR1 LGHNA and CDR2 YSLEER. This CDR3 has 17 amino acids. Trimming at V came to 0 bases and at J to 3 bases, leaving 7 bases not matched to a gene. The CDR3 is CASSQDLPGQSNEKLFF. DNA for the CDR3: TGCGCCAGCAGCCAAGATCTACCGGGACAGTCTAATGAAAAACTGTTTTTT.

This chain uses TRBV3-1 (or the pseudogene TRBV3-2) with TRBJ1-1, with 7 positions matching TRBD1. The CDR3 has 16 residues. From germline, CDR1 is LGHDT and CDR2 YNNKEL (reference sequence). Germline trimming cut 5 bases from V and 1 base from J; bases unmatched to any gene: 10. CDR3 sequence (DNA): TGTGCCAGCAGCTCTCGACAGGGCTTTACGAACACTGAAGCTTTCTTT. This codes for CASSSRQGFTNTEAFF.